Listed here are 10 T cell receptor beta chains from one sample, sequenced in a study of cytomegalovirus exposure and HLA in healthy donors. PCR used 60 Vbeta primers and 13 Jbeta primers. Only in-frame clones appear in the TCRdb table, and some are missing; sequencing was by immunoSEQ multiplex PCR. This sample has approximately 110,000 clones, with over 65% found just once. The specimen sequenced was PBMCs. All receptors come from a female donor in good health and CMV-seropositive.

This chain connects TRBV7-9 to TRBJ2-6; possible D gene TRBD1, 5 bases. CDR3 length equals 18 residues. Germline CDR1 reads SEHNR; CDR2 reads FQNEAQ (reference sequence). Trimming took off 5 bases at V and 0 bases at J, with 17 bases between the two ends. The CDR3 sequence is CASSPHPGQASGANVLTF. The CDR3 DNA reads TGTGCCAGCAGCCCCCACCCCGGACAAGCCTCTGGGGCCAACGTCCTGACTTTC.

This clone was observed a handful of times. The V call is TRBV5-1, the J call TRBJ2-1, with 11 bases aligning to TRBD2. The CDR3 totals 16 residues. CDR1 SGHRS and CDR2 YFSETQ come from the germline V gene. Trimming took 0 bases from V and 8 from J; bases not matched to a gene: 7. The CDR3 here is CASSLELAGAADEQFF. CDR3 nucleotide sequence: TGCGCCAGCAGCTTGGAACTAGCGGGAGCGGCCGATGAGCAGTTCTTC.

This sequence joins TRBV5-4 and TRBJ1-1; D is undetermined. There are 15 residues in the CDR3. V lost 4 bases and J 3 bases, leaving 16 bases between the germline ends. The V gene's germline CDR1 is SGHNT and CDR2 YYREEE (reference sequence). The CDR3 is CASSPLNLGDTEAFF. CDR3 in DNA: TGTGCCAGCAGCCCCCTTAACCTGGGCGACACTGAAGCTTTCTTT.

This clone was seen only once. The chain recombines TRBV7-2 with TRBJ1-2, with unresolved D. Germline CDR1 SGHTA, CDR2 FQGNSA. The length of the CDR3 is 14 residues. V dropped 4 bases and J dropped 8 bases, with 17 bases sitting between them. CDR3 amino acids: CASSSNRIDMGYTF. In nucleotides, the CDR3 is TGTGCCAGCAGCTCGAACAGAATAGATATGGGCTACACCTTC.

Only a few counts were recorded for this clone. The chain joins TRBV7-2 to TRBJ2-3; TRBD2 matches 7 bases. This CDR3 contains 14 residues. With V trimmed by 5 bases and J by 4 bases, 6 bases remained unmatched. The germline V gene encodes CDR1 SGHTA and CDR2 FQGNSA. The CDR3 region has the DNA TGTGCCAGCAGCCGGACGGGGGGTGCAGATACGCAGTATTTT. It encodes CASSRTGGADTQYF.

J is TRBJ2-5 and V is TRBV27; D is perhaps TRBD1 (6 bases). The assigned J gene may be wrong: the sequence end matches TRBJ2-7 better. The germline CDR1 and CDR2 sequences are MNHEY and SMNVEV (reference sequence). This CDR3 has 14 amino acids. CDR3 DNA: TGTGCCAGCAGTTCCGGGACAAAAACCTACGAGCAGTACTTC. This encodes CASSSGTKTYEQYF.

This chain's CDR3 is CSATAAYEQYF. CDR3 bases: TGCAGTGCTACCGCTGCGTACGAGCAGTACTTC. J is TRBJ2-7 and V is TRBV20-1; D remains unclear. Deletions cut 4 bases from V and 4 bases from J, with 8 bases between. Germline V gene lookup returns CDR1 DFQATT and CDR2 SNEGSKA (reference sequence). The CDR3 has 11 amino acids.

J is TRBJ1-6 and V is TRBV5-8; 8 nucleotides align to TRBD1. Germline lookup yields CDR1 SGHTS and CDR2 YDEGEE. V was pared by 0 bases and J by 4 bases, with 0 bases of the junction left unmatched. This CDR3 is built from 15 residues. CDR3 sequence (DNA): TGTGCCAGCAGCTTGGGGACAGGGTATAATTCACCCCTCCACTTT. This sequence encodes CASSLGTGYNSPLHF.

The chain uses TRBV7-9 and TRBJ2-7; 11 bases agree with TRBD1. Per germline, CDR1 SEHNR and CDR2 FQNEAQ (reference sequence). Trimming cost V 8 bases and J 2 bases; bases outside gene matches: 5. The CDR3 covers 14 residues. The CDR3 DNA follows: TGTGCCAGCGGACCGGGACAGGGGGCCTACGAGCAGTACTTC. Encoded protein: CASGPGQGAYEQYF.

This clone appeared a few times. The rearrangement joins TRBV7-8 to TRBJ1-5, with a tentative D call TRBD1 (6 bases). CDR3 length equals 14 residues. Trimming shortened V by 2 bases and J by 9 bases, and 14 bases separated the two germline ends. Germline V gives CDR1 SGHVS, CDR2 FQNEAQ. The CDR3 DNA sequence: TGTGCCAGCAGCTTATCGGGGGGGCGAGGGCCCCAGCATTTT. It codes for CASSLSGGRGPQHF.